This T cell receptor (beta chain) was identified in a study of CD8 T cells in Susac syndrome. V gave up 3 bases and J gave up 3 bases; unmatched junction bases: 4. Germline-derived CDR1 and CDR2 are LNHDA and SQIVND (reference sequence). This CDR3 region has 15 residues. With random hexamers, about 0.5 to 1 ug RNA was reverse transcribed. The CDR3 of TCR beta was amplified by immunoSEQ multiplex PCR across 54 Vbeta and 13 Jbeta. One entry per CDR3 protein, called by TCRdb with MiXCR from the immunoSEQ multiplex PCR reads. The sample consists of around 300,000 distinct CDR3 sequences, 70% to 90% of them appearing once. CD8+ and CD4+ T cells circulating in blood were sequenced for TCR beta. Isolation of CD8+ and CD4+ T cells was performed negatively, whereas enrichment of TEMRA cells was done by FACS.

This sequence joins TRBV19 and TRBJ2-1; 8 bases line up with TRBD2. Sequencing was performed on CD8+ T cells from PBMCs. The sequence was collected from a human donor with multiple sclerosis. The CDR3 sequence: CASSMGAGGYNEQFF. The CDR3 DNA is TGTGCCAGTAGTATGGGGGCGGGAGGCTACAATGAGCAGTTCTTC.